One and the same sample provided the 27 T cell receptor beta chains below, sequenced in a study of blood T cell repertoires in COVID-19. Assay used: immunoSEQ multiplex PCR; TCRdb lists only in-frame clones, some missing. The sample holds approximately 380,000 clones, 88% seen once. The specimen sequenced was PBMCs or T cells enriched from blood (not recorded which). The receptors were gathered from a woman aged 18-29 years who had recovered from COVID-19.

This rearrangement joins TRBV18 to TRBJ1-2; tentative D call: TRBD1 (6 bases). There are 15 residues in the CDR3. Germline lookup yields CDR1 KGHSH and CDR2 LQKENI. Trimming pared 5 bases from V and 6 bases from J, leaving 19 bases between. For the CDR3, the DNA is TGTGCCAGCTCATCCATCCGGGACAAATTGGATGGCTACACCTTC. It is translated as CASSSIRDKLDGYTF. The whole variable domain, filled in from reference TRBV18 and TRBJ1-2, reads NAGVMQNPRHLVRRRGQEARLRCSPMKGHSHVYWYRQLPEEGLKFMVYLQKENIIDESGMPKERFSAEFPKEGPSILRIQQVVRGDSAAYFCASSSIRDKLDGYTFGSGTRLTVV.

The J gene is TRBJ1-1, the V gene TRBV3-1 (or the pseudogene TRBV3-2), with D perhaps matching TRBD1 (5 bases). The CDR3 loop spans 13 amino acids. The germline V and J ends were trimmed by 3 bases and 11 bases, with 16 bases remaining between them. Germline V gene sequence: CDR1 LGHDT, CDR2 YNNKEL (reference sequence). The CDR3 nucleotides are TGTGCCAGCAGCCACCTACCCCCAGGGCTGGCTTTCTTT. Encoded protein: CASSHLPPGLAFF.

In DNA, the CDR3 is TGTGCCAGCAGCCAAGTAGGGACATCTAATTCACCCCTCCACTTT. It yields the protein CASSQVGTSNSPLHF. The genes are TRBV3-1 (or the pseudogene TRBV3-2) and TRBJ1-6; D possibly corresponds to TRBD1 (6 bases). CDR1 and CDR2 from the germline V gene are LGHDT and YNNKEL (reference sequence). CDR3 size: 15 residues. Deletions cut 1 base from V and 6 bases from J, with 10 bases between.

The gene calls are TRBV5-1 and TRBJ2-7, with 9 positions matching TRBD1. The CDR3 is made up of 14 amino acids. The J segment lost 7 bases and the V segment lost 0 bases, leaving 5 bases of the junction unmatched. Germline CDR1 and CDR2: SGHRS and YFSETQ. The CDR3 nucleotides read TGCGCCAGCAGCTTGGAGGGACAGGGAGGAGAGCAGTACTTC. Translated, it gives CASSLEGQGGEQYF.

This chain connects TRBV29-1 to TRBJ2-3; 12 bases are a match to TRBD2. The CDR3 covers 16 residues. V lost 4 bases to trimming and J lost 3 bases; unmatched junction nucleotides: 8. Germline V gene lookup returns CDR1 SQVTM and CDR2 ANQGSEA. CDR3 DNA sequence: TGCAGCGTTGCTAGCGGGGGGGCCATCGTGACAGATACGCAGTATTTT. Protein: CSVASGGAIVTDTQYF.

The V gene is TRBV2, the J gene TRBJ1-5, with 11 bases matching TRBD1. The CDR3 is 14 amino acids. Germline CDR1 SNHLY, CDR2 FYNNEI. V trimming: 7 bases; J trimming: 6 bases; junction bases outside the gene matches: 5. CDR3 protein: CASTGQGAAQPQHF. CDR3 DNA sequence: TGTGCCAGCACTGGACAGGGGGCGGCTCAGCCCCAGCATTTT.

The genes are TRBV27 and TRBJ2-3; D remains ambiguous. The CDR3 length is 13 residues. Between the trimmed V and J ends, which lost 5 bases and 0 bases, there was a span of 6 bases. Germline CDR1 and CDR2: MNHEY and SMNVEV (reference sequence). The CDR3 region has the DNA TGTGCCAGCAGTCCCTCTAGCACAGATACGCAGTATTTT. Translated: CASSPSSTDTQYF.

The rearrangement uses TRBV6-5 and TRBJ1-1, with 8 bases identical to TRBD1. This CDR3 spans 14 amino acids. After removal of 0 bases from V and 6 bases from J, the junction contained 3 bases not matched to a gene. CDR1 and CDR2 (germline): MNHEY, SVGAGI. Here the CDR3 DNA reads TGTGCCAGCAGTTACTCGGGACAGGTAGCTGAAGCTTTCTTT. Its protein product is CASSYSGQVAEAFF.

This chain connects TRBV5-4 to TRBJ2-1; weak D call: TRBD1 (5 bases). The germline gives CDR1 SGHNT, CDR2 YYREEE (reference sequence). Trimming pared 0 bases from V and 0 bases from J, leaving 10 bases between. This CDR3 has 16 amino acids. The CDR3 protein is CASSLGGPGSYNEQFF. Written as DNA, the CDR3 is TGTGCCAGCAGCTTGGGGGGCCCCGGCTCCTACAATGAGCAGTTCTTC.

J is TRBJ1-2 and V is TRBV15; no reliable D call. The V end was cut by 0 bases, the J end by 10 bases, with 12 bases between. CDR1 and CDR2 (germline): LNHNV, YYDKDF (reference sequence). This CDR3 contains 13 residues. CDR3 loop: CATSRDMDEDYTF. The CDR3 region has the DNA TGTGCCACCAGCAGAGATATGGATGAGGACTACACCTTC.

The CDR3 reads CASSPAGTVLNGNTIYF. The CDR3 DNA reads TGTGCCAGCAGCCCTGCCGGGACAGTCCTGAACGGAAACACCATATATTTT. V gene TRBV3-1 (or the pseudogene TRBV3-2) combines with J gene TRBJ1-3, with TRBD1 matching over 7 bases. J lost 4 bases, V lost 4 bases, and 13 bases had no gene match. Germline V gene lookup returns CDR1 LGHDT and CDR2 YNNKEL (reference sequence). This CDR3 region has 17 residues.

This clone was seen a handful of times. The CDR3 nucleotides are TGTGCCAGCAGCAAAGACAGGCCCTACGAGCAGTACTTC. As protein: CASSKDRPYEQYF. This chain uses TRBV5-4 with TRBJ2-7; D is possibly TRBD1 (6 bases). The CDR3 covers 13 residues. With 4 bases removed from V and 2 bases from J, the gap between germline ends came to 10 bases. CDR1 and CDR2 (germline): SGHNT, YYREEE (reference sequence).

The chain uses TRBV28 and TRBJ2-5; D uncertain. The V and J ends lost 3 bases and 2 bases respectively, with 10 bases between them. Germline-derived CDR1 and CDR2 are MDHEN and SYDVKM. This CDR3 region has 14 residues. CDR3 amino acids: CASSFGDLQETQYF. The CDR3 DNA follows: TGTGCCAGCAGTTTTGGAGACTTACAAGAGACCCAGTACTTC.

V and J are TRBV27 and TRBJ1-5, with D hard to call. This CDR3 region has 14 residues. V was clipped by 3 bases and J by 5 bases, with 11 bases between them. Germline values: CDR1 MNHEY, CDR2 SMNVEV (reference sequence). The CDR3 DNA is TGTGCCAGCAGTTTGGCCGGGGAGGATCAGCCCCAGCATTTT. Translation: CASSLAGEDQPQHF.

V is TRBV7-9 and J is TRBJ2-5; TRBD2 might be the D (5 bases). This CDR3 is 12 amino acids long. Germline assignment: CDR1 SEHNR and CDR2 FQNEAQ (reference sequence). V shed 5 bases and J shed 5 bases, with 9 bases lying between them. CDR3 loop: CASSRTGETQYF. CDR3 sequence (DNA): TGTGCCAGCAGCCGGACGGGGGAGACCCAGTACTTC.

V usage is TRBV20-1 and J usage is TRBJ1-2; D may be TRBD1 (5 bases). V dropped 4 bases and J dropped 8 bases, with 11 bases sitting between them. The germline CDR1 and CDR2 sequences are DFQATT and SNEGSKA (reference sequence). The CDR3 sequence is 11 residues long. The CDR3 region has the DNA TGCAGTGCTAAACAGGCACCGGGCTACACCTTC. This translates into CSAKQAPGYTF.

The CDR3 DNA reads TGTGCCAGCAGCCCTGGGTTTTATGACAGGGGAAACACTGAAGCTTTCTTT. Encoded protein: CASSPGFYDRGNTEAFF. The chain recombines TRBV11-2 with TRBJ1-1; 8 positions agree with TRBD1. The CDR3 covers 17 residues. From germline, CDR1 is SGHAT and CDR2 FQNNGV. V was clipped by 5 bases and J by 2 bases; unmatched bases: 13.

With regard to this clone: The junction does not match germline at one end; this may be a read error. This chain uses TRBV19 with TRBJ2-7, with TRBD1 as a possible D gene (6 bases). The germline CDR1 and CDR2 sequences are LNHDA and SQIVND (reference sequence). The CDR3 totals 15 residues. The chain's CDR3 is CASGITGTSTYEQYF. CDR3 DNA sequence: TGTGCCAGTGGTATAACAGGGACCTCTACCTACGAGCAGTACTTC.

In DNA, the CDR3 is TGTGCCAGCACCCAAGGGGGACTAGCGGGGGCCACAGATACGCAGTATTTT. Protein sequence: CASTQGGLAGATDTQYF. This rearrangement joins TRBV2 to TRBJ2-3, with TRBD2 identical over 14 bases. Trimming took 7 bases from V and 2 from J; bases not matched to a gene: 8. Per the germline V gene, CDR1 is SNHLY and CDR2 is FYNNEI. The CDR3 is 17 amino acids.

This sequence joins TRBV6-4 and TRBJ2-5; no reliable D call. The CDR3 contains 15 residues. Germline V gene sequence: CDR1 MRHNA, CDR2 SNTAGT. V lost 0 bases, J lost 4 bases, and 12 bases lay in between. The chain's CDR3 is CASSDSCDSLETQYF. The CDR3 DNA sequence: TGTGCCAGCAGTGACTCGTGCGACTCACTAGAGACCCAGTACTTC.

The chain combines TRBV4-3 with TRBJ1-6, with D maybe TRBD1 (5 bases). Germline V gene lookup returns CDR1 LGHNA and CDR2 YSLEER. The CDR3 length is 15 residues. V was cut by 4 bases and J by 2 bases, with 9 bases left in between. The CDR3 protein is CASSPTTAYNSPLHF. CDR3 in DNA: TGCGCCAGCAGCCCCACGACAGCCTATAATTCACCCCTCCACTTT.

V usage is TRBV3-1 (or the pseudogene TRBV3-2) and J usage is TRBJ1-4; TRBD1 aligns across 10 bases. The germline gives CDR1 LGHDT, CDR2 YNNKEL (reference sequence). This CDR3 has 15 amino acids. V trimming: 4 bases; J trimming: 4 bases; junction bases outside the gene matches: 3. CDR3 nucleotides: TGTGCCAGCAGCCTCAGGACAGGGGGTAATGAAAAACTGTTTTTT. This encodes CASSLRTGGNEKLFF.

The chain joins TRBV11-1 to TRBJ1-1; 8 bases line up with TRBD1. Losses at the gene ends were 4 bases for V and 5 bases for J; bases not matched to a gene: 3. The CDR3 runs 13 residues. CDR1 is SGHAT and CDR2 is FQDESV in the germline V gene (reference sequence). CDR3 in amino acids: CASSSRQGTEAFF. The CDR3 DNA reads as TGTGCCAGCAGCTCCCGACAGGGGACTGAAGCTTTCTTT.

The chain recombines TRBV11-2 with TRBJ2-4, with unresolved D. Germline V lookup: CDR1 SGHAT, CDR2 FQNNGV. The CDR3 loop spans 13 amino acids. The V and J ends lost 1 base and 9 bases respectively, with 10 bases between them. The DNA for the CDR3 is TGTGCCAGCAGCTTAGCTCCCCTCGGCATTCAGTACTTC. Protein sequence: CASSLAPLGIQYF.

This clone was seen only a few times. The chain has TRBV5-1 and TRBJ1-1, with D perhaps matching TRBD1 (5 bases). From germline, CDR1 is SGHRS and CDR2 YFSETQ. Trimming left V 4 bases short and J 2 bases short, with 12 bases between. This CDR3 has 14 amino acids. The CDR3 DNA follows: TGCGCCAGCAGCACTCAGGGATTTAACACTGAAGCTTTCTTT. Translating gives CASSTQGFNTEAFF.

The V and J genes are TRBV24-1 and TRBJ2-3, with D perhaps matching TRBD1 (5 bases). V lost 1 base and J lost 2, with 12 bases in between. Germline V gene data show CDR1 as KGHDR and CDR2 as SFDVKD. This CDR3 contains 16 residues. This CDR3 reads CATSDLGQGNTDTQYF. DNA of the CDR3: TGTGCCACCAGTGATTTAGGCCAGGGTAACACAGATACGCAGTATTTT.

The chain uses TRBV2 and TRBJ1-1; 9 bases fit TRBD1. This CDR3 has 15 residues. J gave up 6 bases and V 6 bases, and 11 bases lay outside the gene matches. Per the germline V gene, CDR1 is SNHLY and CDR2 is FYNNEI. The CDR3 DNA sequence: TGTGCCAGCAGCCCCCAGGGACAGGGTTACTCTGAAGCTTTCTTT. Encoded protein: CASSPQGQGYSEAFF.